Presented here are 15 T cell receptor beta chains from one specimen sequenced in a study of cytomegalovirus exposure and HLA in healthy donors. Sequencing used immunoSEQ multiplex PCR; TCRdb keeps in-frame clones, though not all of them. Altogether about 280,000 clones are present, approximately 86% being singletons, with the ten largest covering 1%. The sequenced sample consisted of PBMCs. The receptors originated from a woman under 30 in good health and CMV-seronegative.

This chain uses TRBV6-1 with TRBJ2-1; 9 nucleotides line up with TRBD2. This CDR3 has 15 residues. CDR1 and CDR2 from the germline V gene are MNHNS and SASEGT. With V trimmed by 1 base and J by 7 bases, 5 bases remained unmatched. The CDR3 DNA is TGTGCCAGCAGTGAAGTAGCGGGAGAGGGGAATGAGCAGTTCTTC. It is translated as CASSEVAGEGNEQFF.

This clone turned up a few times. V gene TRBV6-5 combines with J gene TRBJ2-7; perhaps TRBD1 as D (6 bases). This CDR3 has 16 residues. V lost 0 bases to trimming and J lost 2 bases, with 14 bases between them. Per germline, CDR1 MNHEY and CDR2 SVGAGI. CDR3 nucleotides: TGTGCCAGCAGTTACTCGACCGGGACACGGACCTACGAGCAGTACTTC. Translating it yields CASSYSTGTRTYEQYF.

This clone occurred a few times. V usage is TRBV7-2 and J usage is TRBJ2-1, with 8 positions matching TRBD2. Germline-derived CDR1 and CDR2 are SGHTA and FQGNSA. With V trimmed by 6 bases and J by 7 bases, 17 bases remained unmatched. The CDR3 runs 17 residues. This chain's CDR3 is CASSIRPLARGANEQFF. The CDR3 DNA reads as TGTGCCAGCAGTATAAGGCCACTAGCGCGGGGGGCGAATGAGCAGTTCTTC.

The chain joins TRBV10-3 to TRBJ2-5; maybe TRBD2 (5 bases). The CDR3 is made up of 14 amino acids. The V gene's germline CDR1 is ENHRY and CDR2 SYGVKD. V was shortened by 10 bases and J by 0 bases, with 15 bases between the two germline ends. CDR3: CATRPPRDQETQYF. The CDR3 DNA reads as TGTGCCACCAGGCCCCCGAGGGACCAAGAGACCCAGTACTTC.

J is TRBJ1-2 and V is TRBV18, with no clear D. V was trimmed by 2 bases and J by 4 bases, leaving 11 bases between them. Germline lookup yields CDR1 KGHSH and CDR2 LQKENI. The CDR3 is 14 residues long. CDR3 bases: TGTGCCAGCTCACCATCTACCGAGCGCTATGGCTACACCTTC. Amino acids: CASSPSTERYGYTF.

This chain links TRBV19 with TRBJ1-2; maybe TRBD1 (6 bases). V lost 3 bases and J 6 bases, leaving 14 bases between the germline ends. In germline, CDR1 is LNHDA, CDR2 SQIVND (reference sequence). The CDR3 consists of 14 residues. This chain's CDR3 is CASSIGRGFDGYTF. CDR3 in DNA: TGTGCCAGTAGTATCGGCAGGGGATTCGATGGCTACACCTTC.

V is TRBV27 and J is TRBJ2-3; D possibly corresponds to TRBD2 (5 bases). This CDR3 spans 13 amino acids. The V gene's germline CDR1 is MNHEY and CDR2 SMNVEV (reference sequence). With 3 bases removed from V and 5 bases from J, the gap between germline ends came to 9 bases. CDR3 in DNA: TGTGCCAGCAGTTTCCCCGCGGGAGATACGCAGTATTTT. This sequence encodes CASSFPAGDTQYF.

This clone was seen only a few times. Other nucleotide sequences in the sample specify the same CDR3. The J gene is TRBJ1-3, the V gene TRBV6-1, with D maybe TRBD1 (5 bases). The CDR3 totals 14 residues. Germline CDR1 reads MNHNS; CDR2 reads SASEGT. V was pared by 9 bases and J by 0 bases, with 12 bases between. The CDR3 loop reads CASRTGDSGNTIYF. DNA for the CDR3: TGTGCCAGTCGCACAGGAGACTCTGGAAACACCATATATTTT.

The rearrangement joins TRBV5-6 to TRBJ2-2; 11 bases match TRBD1. CDR1 and CDR2 (germline): SGHDT, YYEEEE. V trimming: 4 bases; J trimming: 4 bases; junction bases outside the gene matches: 6. The CDR3 totals 16 residues. CDR3 DNA: TGTGCCAGCAGCCCTGGACAGGGGGCCGGCACCGGGGAGCTGTTTTTT. Translating it yields CASSPGQGAGTGELFF.

The V and J genes are TRBV30 and TRBJ1-4, with TRBD1 matching over 8 bases. V trimming: 3 bases; J trimming: 8 bases; junction bases outside the gene matches: 5. Germline V gene sequence: CDR1 GTSNPN, CDR2 SVGIG (reference sequence). This CDR3 region has 13 residues. CDR3 amino acids: CAWRTGEGEKLFF. CDR3 in DNA: TGTGCCTGGAGGACAGGGGAGGGCGAAAAACTGTTTTTT. Full variable domain (rest looked up from reference TRBV30 and TRBJ1-4): SQTIHQWPATLVQPVGSPLSLECTVEGTSNPNLYWYRQAAGRGLQLLFYSVGIGQISSEVPQNLSASRPQDRQFILSSKKLLLSDSGFYLCAWRTGEGEKLFFGSGTQLSVL.

The genes are TRBV11-3 and TRBJ2-7; D ambiguous. Germline CDR1 SGHNT, CDR2 YENEEA. Trimming shortened V by 3 bases and J by 0 bases, and 9 bases separated the two germline ends. The length of the CDR3 is 14 residues. The CDR3 sequence: CASSFQMSSYEQYF. The CDR3 nucleotides are TGTGCCAGCAGCTTCCAAATGAGCTCCTACGAGCAGTACTTC.

The chain employs TRBV7-2 and TRBJ2-2; 9 bases line up with TRBD2. The CDR3 loop spans 18 amino acids. Germline V CDR1 and CDR2: SGHTA, FQGNSA. V trimming: 1 base; J trimming: 3 bases; junction bases outside the gene matches: 9. This chain's CDR3 is CASSLESAGGPDTGELFF. For the CDR3, the DNA is TGTGCCAGCAGCTTAGAATCTGCGGGGGGGCCGGACACCGGGGAGCTGTTTTTT.

This clone has only a few counts. The rearrangement uses TRBV6-5 and TRBJ2-7, with D perhaps matching TRBD1 (5 bases). CDR3 length: 16 residues. Trimming took 0 bases from V and 2 from J, leaving 14 bases between them. From germline, CDR1 is MNHEY and CDR2 SVGAGI. CDR3 in DNA: TGTGCCAGCAGTTACTCGTTTACAGGAACAACCTACGAGCAGTACTTC. Translated: CASSYSFTGTTYEQYF.

This chain links TRBV4-3 with TRBJ1-5; D not certain. Germline values: CDR1 LGHNA, CDR2 YSLEER. V lost 0 bases, J lost 7 bases, and 16 bases lay in between. The CDR3 loop spans 16 amino acids. Written as DNA, the CDR3 is TGCGCCAGCAGCCAAGATCGGGCGGCGCCGGGGCAGCCCCAGCATTTT. This encodes CASSQDRAAPGQPQHF.

The V gene is TRBV12-5, the J gene TRBJ2-7, with 10 bases aligning to TRBD2. The CDR3 is 15 residues long. Trimming removed 7 bases from V and 0 bases from J; junction bases left unmatched: 6. CDR1 and CDR2 (germline): LGHNT, FRNRAP. CDR3 residues: CASARTSGISYEQYF. The CDR3 DNA reads TGTGCTAGTGCCCGGACTAGCGGCATCTCCTACGAGCAGTACTTC.